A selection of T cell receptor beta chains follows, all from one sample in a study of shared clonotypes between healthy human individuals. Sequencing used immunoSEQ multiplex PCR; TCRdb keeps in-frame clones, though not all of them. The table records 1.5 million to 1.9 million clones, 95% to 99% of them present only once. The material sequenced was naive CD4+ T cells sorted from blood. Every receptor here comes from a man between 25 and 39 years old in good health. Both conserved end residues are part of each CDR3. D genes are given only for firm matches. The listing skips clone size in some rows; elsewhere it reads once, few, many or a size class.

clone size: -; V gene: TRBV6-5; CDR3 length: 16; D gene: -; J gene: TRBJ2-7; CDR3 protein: CASSSTLTKLLYEQYF; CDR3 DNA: TGTGCCAGCAGTTCCACTCTGACTAAGTTACTCTACGAGCAGTACTTC
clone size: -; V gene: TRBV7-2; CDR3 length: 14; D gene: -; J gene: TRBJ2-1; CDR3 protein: CASSGRAANNEQFF; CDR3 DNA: TGTGCCAGCAGCGGTCGGGCGGCCAACAATGAGCAGTTCTTC
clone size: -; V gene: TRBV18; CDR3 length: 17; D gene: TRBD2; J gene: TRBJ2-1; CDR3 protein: CASSPRVAGVSYNEQFF; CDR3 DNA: TGTGCCAGCTCACCAAGGGTAGCGGGAGTTTCGTACAATGAGCAGTTCTTC
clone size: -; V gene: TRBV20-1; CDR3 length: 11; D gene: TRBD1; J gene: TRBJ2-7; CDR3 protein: CSVGQPGEQYF; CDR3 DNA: TGCAGTGTGGGACAGCCGGGGGAGCAGTACTTC
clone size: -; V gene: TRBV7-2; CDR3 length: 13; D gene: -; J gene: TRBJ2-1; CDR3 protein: CASSLEHYNEQFF; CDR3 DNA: TGTGCCAGCAGCTTAGAGCACTACAATGAGCAGTTCTTC
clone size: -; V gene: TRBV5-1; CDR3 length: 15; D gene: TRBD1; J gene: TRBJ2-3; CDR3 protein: CASTEGQGNGNTQYF; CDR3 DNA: TGCGCCAGCACCGAAGGACAGGGGAATGGGAATACGCAGTATTTT
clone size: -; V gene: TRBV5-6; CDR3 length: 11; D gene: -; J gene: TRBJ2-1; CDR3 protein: CASSLRNEQFF; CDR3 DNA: TGTGCCAGCAGCTTAAGGAATGAGCAGTTCTTC
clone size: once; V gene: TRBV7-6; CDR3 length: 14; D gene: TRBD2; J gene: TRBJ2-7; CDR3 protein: CASSRLAGSYEQYF; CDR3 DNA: TGTGCCAGCAGCCGACTAGCGGGCTCCTACGAGCAGTACTTC
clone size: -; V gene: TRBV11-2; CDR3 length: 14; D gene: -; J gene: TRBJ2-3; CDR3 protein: CASSLAGGTDTQYF; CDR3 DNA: TGTGCCAGCAGCTTGGCAGGAGGTACAGATACGCAGTATTTT
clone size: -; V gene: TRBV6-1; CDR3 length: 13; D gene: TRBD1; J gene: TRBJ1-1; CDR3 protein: CATVQGGNTEAFF; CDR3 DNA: TGTGCCACAGTACAGGGGGGAAACACTGAAGCTTTCTTT
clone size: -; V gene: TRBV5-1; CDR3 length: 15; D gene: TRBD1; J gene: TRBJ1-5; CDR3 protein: CASSSGTVEGQPQHF; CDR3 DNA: TGCGCCAGCAGCTCCGGGACAGTGGAGGGACAGCCCCAGCATTTT
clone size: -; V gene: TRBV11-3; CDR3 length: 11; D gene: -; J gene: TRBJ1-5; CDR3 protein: CASSFCQPQHF; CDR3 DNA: TGTGCCAGCAGCTTCTGTCAGCCCCAGCATTTT